This entry lists 22 T cell receptor beta chains sequenced from one sample in a study of cytomegalovirus exposure and HLA in healthy donors. Vbeta (60) and Jbeta (13) primers were used in the PCR. TCRdb's table, derived via immunoSEQ multiplex PCR, lists solely in-frame clones and lacks some. This table has 250,000 or so clones, approximately 81% appearing once. Sequenced: PBMCs. These receptors all stem from a woman aged 60 to 75 in good health and CMV-seropositive.

The table lists this clone with a count of one. The rearrangement links TRBV27 to TRBJ1-1; D not resolved. CDR3 length equals 15 residues. The ends were cut back, 2 bases at V and 1 base at J, with 11 bases in the middle. Germline V gene lookup returns CDR1 MNHEY and CDR2 SMNVEV (reference sequence). CDR3 residues: CASSLDTIGNTEAFF. The CDR3 bases are TGTGCCAGCAGTTTAGATACGATCGGGAACACTGAAGCTTTCTTT.

The rearrangement uses TRBV7-9 and TRBJ2-1; 8 bases are a match to TRBD2. Germline values: CDR1 SEHNR, CDR2 FQNEAQ (reference sequence). The CDR3 loop spans 18 amino acids. Trimming at V came to 3 bases and at J to 0 bases, leaving 10 bases not matched to a gene. The chain's CDR3 is CASSFSISGASSYNEQFF. The CDR3 DNA sequence: TGTGCCAGCAGCTTTAGTATTAGCGGGGCCAGCTCCTACAATGAGCAGTTCTTC.

The chain is built from TRBV10-3 and TRBJ1-2, with TRBD1 identical over 7 bases. The germline V gene has CDR1 ENHRY and CDR2 SYGVKD. V was clipped by 0 bases and J by 5 bases; unmatched bases: 9. The CDR3 is made up of 16 amino acids. The CDR3, as DNA: TGTGCCATCAGTGAGTCAGGGGGCACAGGATCGTATGGCTACACCTTC. Translation: CAISESGGTGSYGYTF.

This chain joins TRBV4-1 and TRBJ1-4; D might be TRBD1 (5 bases). The germline V and J ends were trimmed by 4 bases and 4 bases, with 16 bases remaining between them. The length of the CDR3 is 16 residues. The germline gives CDR1 MGHRA, CDR2 YSYEKL. The CDR3 loop is CASSRRQSEDNEKLFF. The CDR3 DNA reads TGCGCCAGCAGCCGACGACAGTCAGAGGATAATGAAAAACTGTTTTTT.

V is TRBV4-2 and J is TRBJ2-1, with TRBD2 matching over 15 bases. Germline V gene data show CDR1 as LGHNA and CDR2 as YNFKEQ. CDR3 length: 16 residues. J lost 8 bases, V lost 4 bases, and 6 bases had no gene match. In nucleotides, the CDR3 is TGTGCCAGCAGCCTAGGACTAGCGGGAGGGCCGGATGAGCAGTTCTTC. This gives the protein CASSLGLAGGPDEQFF.

J is TRBJ1-2 and V is TRBV5-1, with TRBD1 as a possible D gene (6 bases). Germline CDR1 reads SGHRS; CDR2 reads YFSETQ. The CDR3 is 13 residues long. V was trimmed by 4 bases and J by 8 bases, leaving 15 bases between them. The CDR3 coding sequence is TGCGCCAGCAGCCCTACTCCAGGGGAAGGCTACACCTTC. This translates into CASSPTPGEGYTF.

This clone appeared a few times. The chain recombines TRBV15 with TRBJ1-4, with D uncertain. CDR1 is LNHNV and CDR2 is YYDKDF in the germline V gene (reference sequence). With 3 bases removed from V and 8 bases from J, the gap between germline ends came to 10 bases. This CDR3 is built from 13 residues. The CDR3 bases are TGTGCCACCAGCAGGAGTGCAAGCGAAAAACTGTTTTTT. This codes for CATSRSASEKLFF.

CDR3 nucleotide sequence: TGTGCCAGTAGTATCAGGATGGACTATGGCTACACCTTC. It codes for CASSIRMDYGYTF. V and J are TRBV19 and TRBJ1-2; no reliable D call. V lost 3 bases, J lost 3 bases, and 8 bases lay in between. Per germline, CDR1 LNHDA and CDR2 SQIVND (reference sequence). CDR3 length: 13 amino acids.

In the case of this clone: Other DNA variants within this sample encode the same CDR3. The chain has TRBV6-6 and TRBJ1-1; 10 bases fit TRBD1. This CDR3 has 14 residues. With V trimmed by 6 bases and J by 2 bases, 3 bases remained unmatched. Germline CDR1 and CDR2: MNHNY and SVGAGI (reference sequence). As DNA, the CDR3 is TGTGCCAGCAGGGACAGGGGGGGCAACACTGAAGCTTTCTTT. Its translation is CASRDRGGNTEAFF.

V is TRBV10-3 and J is TRBJ1-5; weak D call: TRBD1 (6 bases). CDR3 length: 14 residues. CDR1 ENHRY and CDR2 SYGVKD come from the germline V gene. V was clipped by 5 bases and J by 4 bases, with 12 bases between them. The CDR3 nucleotides are TGTGCCATCAGTCAAGACAGGAAAAATCAGCCCCAGCATTTT. It yields the protein CAISQDRKNQPQHF.

This rearrangement joins TRBV15 to TRBJ2-1, with 8 bases lining up with TRBD1. Trimming cost V 2 bases and J 6 bases; bases outside gene matches: 9. The CDR3 contains 16 residues. CDR1 and CDR2 (germline): LNHNV, YYDKDF (reference sequence). The CDR3 DNA follows: TGTGCCACCAGCAGAACAATTCAGGGGGCCGGCAATGAGCAGTTCTTC. Encoded protein: CATSRTIQGAGNEQFF.

The chain couples TRBV27 to TRBJ2-1, with TRBD2 matching 9 bases. CDR3 size: 16 residues. Trimming at V came to 6 bases and at J to 3 bases, leaving 9 bases not matched to a gene. Per the germline V gene, CDR1 is MNHEY and CDR2 is SMNVEV (reference sequence). The chain's CDR3 is CASRLRAGGYYNEQFF. The CDR3 bases are TGTGCCAGCAGGTTACGGGCGGGAGGGTACTACAATGAGCAGTTCTTC.

The V call is TRBV5-1, the J call TRBJ2-2, with 7 bases lining up with TRBD1. Unmatched junction bases numbered 3, after V lost 5 bases and J lost 5 bases. The germline V gene encodes CDR1 SGHRS and CDR2 YFSETQ. The CDR3 covers 13 residues. DNA for the CDR3: TGCGCCAGCAGGACAGGGAATACCGGGGAGCTGTTTTTT. It translates to CASRTGNTGELFF.

V and J are TRBV28 and TRBJ2-1; 9 nucleotides line up with TRBD2. The V gene's germline CDR1 is MDHEN and CDR2 SYDVKM. This CDR3 comprises 15 residues. With V trimmed by 8 bases and J by 1 base, 6 bases remained unmatched. CDR3 in amino acids: CASGLAGLSYNEQFF. CDR3 nucleotide sequence: TGTGCCAGCGGCCTAGCGGGATTATCCTACAATGAGCAGTTCTTC.

The chain couples TRBV5-1 to TRBJ2-7, with D unresolved. The CDR3 totals 14 residues. Trimming cost V 0 bases and J 3 bases, with 10 bases left between them. The V gene's germline CDR1 is SGHRS and CDR2 YFSETQ. CDR3 nucleotide sequence: TGCGCCAGCAGCTTGGGCGGAGAGAACTACGAGCAGTACTTC. Protein sequence: CASSLGGENYEQYF.

The rearrangement joins TRBV19 to TRBJ1-5; 7 bases line up with TRBD1. The ends lost 5 bases at V and 1 base at J; junction bases unmatched: 2. This CDR3 contains 14 residues. Germline V gene lookup returns CDR1 LNHDA and CDR2 SQIVND (reference sequence). In nucleotides, the CDR3 is TGTGCCAGTAGTCCGACAGGGAGCAATCAGCCCCAGCATTTT. Its translation: CASSPTGSNQPQHF.

V gene TRBV6-4 combines with J gene TRBJ2-3; TRBD2 aligns across 8 bases. V dropped 4 bases and J dropped 3; count of bases not matched to a gene: 3. The CDR3 contains 14 residues. From germline, CDR1 is MRHNA and CDR2 SNTAGT. CDR3 loop: CASSVSGGTDTQYF. Here the CDR3 DNA reads TGTGCCAGCAGTGTCTCGGGGGGGACAGATACGCAGTATTTT.

The CDR3 sequence is CASSQSSGNTIYF. Here the CDR3 DNA reads TGCGCCAGCAGCCAATCGTCTGGAAACACCATATATTTT. The V gene is TRBV4-1, the J gene TRBJ1-3; D is unclear. With 2 bases removed from V and 1 base from J, the gap between germline ends came to 3 bases. CDR1 MGHRA and CDR2 YSYEKL come from the germline V gene. The CDR3 is 13 amino acids.

V is TRBV27 and J is TRBJ2-1, with 13 bases fitting TRBD2. V lost 5 bases to trimming and J lost 7 bases; unmatched junction nucleotides: 11. Germline assignment: CDR1 MNHEY and CDR2 SMNVEV (reference sequence). CDR3 size: 17 residues. CDR3 bases: TGTGCCAGCAGTCCCCGGACTAGCGGGAGTCTTCGGAATGAGCAGTTCTTC. Protein product: CASSPRTSGSLRNEQFF.

The chain is built from TRBV4-1 and TRBJ2-7; D is perhaps TRBD2 (5 bases). The CDR3 runs to 13 residues. Germline V CDR1 and CDR2: MGHRA, YSYEKL. V lost 4 bases to trimming and J lost 1 base, with 8 bases between them. CDR3 DNA sequence: TGCGCCAGCAGCCCGACTATTTCCTACGAGCAGTACTTC. It encodes CASSPTISYEQYF.

This clone appeared a few times. The chain links TRBV7-9 to TRBJ2-7, with 9 bases that match TRBD2. CDR1 and CDR2 from the germline V gene are SEHNR and FQNEAQ (reference sequence). The ends lost 4 bases at V and 4 bases at J; junction bases unmatched: 5. The CDR3 is 14 residues long. The DNA of the CDR3 is TGTGCCAGCAGCTCCCTTAGCGGGAGTTACGAGCAGTACTTC. It translates to CASSSLSGSYEQYF. Full variable domain (missing parts from reference TRBV7-9 and TRBJ2-7): DTGVSQNPRHKITKRGQNVTFRCDPISEHNRLYWYRQTLGQGPEFLTYFQNEAQLEKSRLLSDRFSAERPKGSFSTLEIQRTEQGDSAMYLCASSSLSGSYEQYFGPGTRLTVT.

About this clone itself: The same CDR3 arises from other DNA sequences in this sample as well. J is TRBJ2-5 and V is TRBV5-1; D uncertain. The CDR3 totals 14 residues. Germline V gene data show CDR1 as SGHRS and CDR2 as YFSETQ. With 0 bases removed from V and 2 bases from J, the gap between germline ends came to 8 bases. The CDR3 DNA follows: TGCGCCAGCAGCTTGGGGTCGGGTCAAGAGACCCAGTACTTC. Amino acid sequence: CASSLGSGQETQYF.